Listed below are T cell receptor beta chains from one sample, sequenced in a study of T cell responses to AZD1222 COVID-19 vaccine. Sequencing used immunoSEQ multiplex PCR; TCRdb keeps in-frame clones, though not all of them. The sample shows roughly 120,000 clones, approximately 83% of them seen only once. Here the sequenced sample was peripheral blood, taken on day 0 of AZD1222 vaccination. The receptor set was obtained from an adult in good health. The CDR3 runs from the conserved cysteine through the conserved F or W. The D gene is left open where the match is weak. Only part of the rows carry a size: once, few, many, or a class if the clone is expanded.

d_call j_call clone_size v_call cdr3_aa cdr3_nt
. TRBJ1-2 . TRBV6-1 CASSEVSAAYGYTF TGTGCCAGCAGTGAAGTTTCTGCCGCCTATGGCTACACCTTC
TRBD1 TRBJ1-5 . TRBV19 CASNPRNRGAYQPQHF TGTGCCAGTAACCCGAGGAACAGGGGTGCTTATCAGCCCCAGCATTTT
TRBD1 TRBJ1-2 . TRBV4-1 CASSPTGGYYGYTF TGCGCCAGCAGCCCGACAGGGGGGTACTATGGCTACACCTTC
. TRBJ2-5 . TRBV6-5 CASRTRGTQYF TGTGCCAGCAGGACTCGGGGGACCCAGTACTTC
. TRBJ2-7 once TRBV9 CASSAGWVGYEQYF TGTGCCAGCAGCGCGGGGTGGGTAGGCTACGAGCAGTACTTC
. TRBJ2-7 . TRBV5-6 CASSLRSGTSYEQYF TGTGCCAGCAGCTTGAGGTCAGGGACCTCCTACGAGCAGTACTTC
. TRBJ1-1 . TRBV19 CASSEGPNTEAFF TGTGCCAGTAGTGAGGGACCGAACACTGAAGCTTTCTTT
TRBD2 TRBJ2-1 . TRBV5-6 CASSATSGSYNEQFF TGTGCCAGCAGCGCGACTAGCGGTTCCTACAATGAGCAGTTCTTC
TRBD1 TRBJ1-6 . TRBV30 CAWRRDRDSPLHF TGTGCCTGGAGAAGGGACAGGGATTCACCCCTCCACTTT
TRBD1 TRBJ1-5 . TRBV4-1 CASSNSRGPGNQPQHF TGCGCCAGCAGTAACTCCAGGGGGCCAGGCAATCAGCCCCAGCATTTT
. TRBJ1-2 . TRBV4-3 CASSQERGARGYTF TGCGCCAGCAGCCAAGAACGGGGGGCGCGCGGCTACACCTTC
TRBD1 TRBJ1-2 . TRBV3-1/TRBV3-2 CASSQGPPGTGGRTNYGYTF TGTGCCAGCAGCCAAGGTCCCCCCGGGACAGGGGGAAGAACAAACTATGGCTACACCTTC
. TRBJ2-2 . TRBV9 CASSPMSWNGELFF TGTGCCAGCAGCCCGATGAGCTGGAACGGGGAGCTGTTTTTT
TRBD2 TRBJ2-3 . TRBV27 CASSSFHLAGDTDTQYF TGTGCCAGCAGTTCGTTCCATCTAGCGGGCGACACAGATACGCAGTATTTT
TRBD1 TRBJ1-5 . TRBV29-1 CSVQATTGGPQHF TGCAGCGTTCAGGCCACGACAGGGGGGCCCCAGCATTTT
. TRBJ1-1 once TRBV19 CASSPVGGPNTEAFF TGTGCCAGTAGTCCCGTGGGGGGCCCGAACACTGAAGCTTTCTTT
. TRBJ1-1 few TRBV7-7 CASSPRQATEAFF TGTGCCAGCAGCCCAAGACAAGCCACTGAAGCTTTCTTT
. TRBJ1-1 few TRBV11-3 CASSPTMNTEAFF TGTGCCAGCAGCCCTACAATGAACACTGAAGCTTTCTTT
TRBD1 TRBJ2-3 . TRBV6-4 CASSDGDRGTDTQYF TGTGCCAGCAGTGATGGGGACAGGGGCACAGATACGCAGTATTTT
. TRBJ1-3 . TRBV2 CASSEKGSGNTIYF TGTGCCAGCAGTGAAAAGGGGTCTGGAAACACCATATATTTT
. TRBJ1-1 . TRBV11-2 CASSKQLEAFF TGTGCCAGCAGTAAACAACTTGAAGCTTTCTTT
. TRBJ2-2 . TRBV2 CASRLQTYTGELFF TGTGCCAGCCGACTACAGACTTACACCGGGGAGCTGTTTTTT
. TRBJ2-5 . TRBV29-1 CTSGRGQETQYF TGCACCTCAGGACGGGGCCAAGAGACCCAGTACTTC